This is a list of T cell receptor beta chains from one sample in a study of technical replicates of blood from several donors. Clones were read by immunoSEQ multiplex PCR, and TCRdb kept only the in-frame ones, dropping some. In the table there are tens of thousands of clones, 75% to 95% of which are singletons. The sample taken for sequencing was T cells isolated from PBMCs. These receptors came from a human donor in good health. Each CDR3 is given with its conserved first and last residue. A D gene is named only where the DNA matches it firmly. Some rows mark clone size as missing; the rest say once, few, many or name a class of expanded clone.

size: -
D: -
J: TRBJ1-3
V: TRBV5-4
DNA: TGTGCCAGCAGCTTGGGGGGTAGGGGCTCTGGAAACACCATATATTTT
CDR3: CASSLGGRGSGNTIYF

size: -
D: -
J: TRBJ2-7
V: TRBV11-2
DNA: TGTGCCAGCAGCCAACCCTCCACAGGCGAGCAGTACTTC
CDR3: CASSQPSTGEQYF

size: -
D: TRBD2
J: TRBJ2-1
V: TRBV27
DNA: TGTGCCAGCAGTATGTACGGGACTAACAATGAGCAGTTCTTC
CDR3: CASSMYGTNNEQFF

size: -
D: -
J: TRBJ1-5
V: TRBV4-1
DNA: TGCGCCAGCAGCCAAGACGCCAGTAGGGGCGGTCAGCCCCAGCATTTT
CDR3: CASSQDASRGGQPQHF

size: -
D: -
J: TRBJ1-1
V: TRBV25-1
DNA: TGTGCCAGCAGTCAAACTATGAACACTGAAGCTTTCTTT
CDR3: CASSQTMNTEAFF

size: -
D: -
J: TRBJ2-7
V: TRBV7-9
DNA: TGTGCCAGCAGCTTAGATTTCAGGACAGAAGTAGAGCAGTACTTC
CDR3: CASSLDFRTEVEQYF

size: -
D: TRBD2
J: TRBJ2-1
V: TRBV4-1
DNA: TGCGCCAGCAGCCAAGTGATGGGGGGGTACAATGAGCAGTTCTTC
CDR3: CASSQVMGGYNEQFF

size: -
D: -
J: TRBJ1-5
V: TRBV19
DNA: TGTGCCAGTAGTATGGGCAGGGATCAGCCCCAGCATTTT
CDR3: CASSMGRDQPQHF

size: few
D: TRBD1
J: TRBJ1-2
V: TRBV7-9
DNA: TGTGCCAGCAGCTTTCTGCTAGACAGGGGGCGCGTAAGGGATGGCTACACCTTC
CDR3: CASSFLLDRGRVRDGYTF

size: -
D: TRBD2
J: TRBJ2-3
V: TRBV7-6
DNA: TGTGCCAGCAGCTTAGGACCACTAGCGGGGTTCACAGATACGCAGTATTTT
CDR3: CASSLGPLAGFTDTQYF